Detailed here is one T cell receptor beta chain. Its antigen is currently not known. Per-base quality was not reported, and no clone a single base away is much larger than it. This entry comes from a study of T cell responses to AZD1222 COVID-19 vaccine (dated by TCRdb to the early 2020s). About the full investigation: A total of around 240 trial participants underwent TCR sequencing, of whom more than 200 had received two doses of AZD1222 and around 25 had received two doses of the MenACWY control vaccine. Trial participants were enrolled into age subgroups of 18-55, 56-69 and 70-plus years, which contained about 150, 28 and 57 TCR-sequenced participants, respectively.

The CDR3 regions of human TCRbeta chains were analyzed by immunosequencing. Per the source publication's procedure: TCRs in the repertoires were matched against a reference library of SARS-CoV-2-specific TCRs that had been generated with the MIRA antigen-specificity platform. Breadth meant the fraction of unique TCRs that were SARS-CoV-2-associated, whereas depth meant the fraction of total T cells that were SARS-CoV-2-associated. Using the MIRA data, each spike-specific TCR was mapped to the spike region that the TCR reacts to and placed in a CD4 or CD8 class. Log10-transformed breadth and depth values were compared by one-way ANOVA with Sidak's multiple comparisons tests. Here the immuneACCESS table is served through TCRdb, limited to in-frame sequences with V and J called. Missing clones are a known gap in these copies; in checked studies unresolved V genes cover under half, and the rest lacks a known reason. V and J calls and clone size are those listed in that table; D and trimming were worked out from the DNA. This sample is represented by tens of thousands of clones; around 90% of them were singletons. The leading ten clones occupy approximately 30% of the sample.

The study at large found these results: In the small 56-69-year group, the increase in depth fell short of significance, most likely because of low power. The whole spike protein was spanned by vaccine-associated CD4 TCRs, and dominant responses were seen in regions 160-218 and 743-854. Most participants were white British and females outnumbered males, and the authors suggested that clonal diversity may have been underestimated. After two AZD1222 doses, spike-specific TCR breadth and depth were significantly higher than at day 0 and than in MenACWY recipients. Because no day 14 peak-response samples were available, repertoires were characterized only after the peak T cell response. Nearly half of unique spike-specific TCRs reportedly recognized epitopes outside regions mutated in the B.1.351 and B.1.1.7 variants. Conclusions about previously exposed vaccinees are limited because only five to seven AZD1222 recipients were SARS-CoV-2 seropositive at baseline.

According to the study, the label for this sample's time point signals: about 28 days (+/-7) after the second vaccine dose. AZD1222 recipients given second doses at about 4 weeks or at about 12 weeks were pooled, since spike-specific TCR depth and breadth were not found to differ between the two schedules. Samples from vaccinated people were obtained from the UK trials COV001 and COV002, which included a single-blind randomized controlled phase 2/3 trial of AZD1222 (ChAdOx1 nCoV-19) in healthy adults. For TCRbeta chain sequencing, PBMC samples were collected from trial participants at day 0 and at day 28 after the second dose. Taken from cysteine to phenylalanine, the CDR3 has 14 residues. The retained sequence is limited to the CDR3, 42 bases, with the frame set at the first base. At the junction V is shortened by 3 bases and J by 2 bases, with 9 bases in between. CDR1 is given as SGHDT and CDR2 as YYEEEE, both from the germline V gene.

The receptor comes from an adult who received the AZD1222 COVID-19 vaccine. The rearrangement joined TRBV5-6 to TRBJ1-5; the D gene cannot be named for sure. This specimen consisted of peripheral blood, obtained 28 days after the second AZD1222 dose. The CDR3 protein is CASSSGFRNQPQHF. At the DNA level, the sequence is TGTGCCAGCAGCTCGGGGTTTCGCAATCAGCCCCAGCATTTT.